These 6 T cell receptor beta chains originate from one sample sequenced in a study of blood T cell repertoires in COVID-19. Using immunoSEQ multiplex PCR, the repertoire was profiled, and TCRdb retains in-frame clones only, with some absent. The sample shows roughly 200,000 clones, over 75% of them seen only once. The specimen sequenced was PBMCs or T cells enriched from blood (not recorded which). The receptors originated from a man aged 40-49 years who had recovered from COVID-19.

The genes are TRBV30 and TRBJ1-5, with 12 positions matching TRBD1. This CDR3 is built from 21 residues. The germline gives CDR1 GTSNPN, CDR2 SVGIG (reference sequence). Germline trimming cut 4 bases from V and 3 bases from J; bases unmatched to any gene: 22. The CDR3 bases are TGTGCCTGGAAATCCCGGGACAGGGGGCTGATAGGCAATCTCGACAATCAGCCCCAGCATTTT. Protein sequence: CAWKSRDRGLIGNLDNQPQHF.

With regard to this clone: Germline and junction disagree at one end, which may indicate a read error. The rearrangement joins TRBV30 to TRBJ1-2; unclear D gene. Germline lookup yields CDR1 GTSNPN and CDR2 SVGIG (reference sequence). The CDR3 extends over 12 amino acids. The CDR3 region has the DNA TGTGCCTGGAGTGTAAGAGGGAATGGTTACACCTTC. Residues: CAWSVRGNGYTF.

V and J are TRBV5-1 and TRBJ1-1, with 9 bases fitting TRBD1. Germline-derived CDR1 and CDR2 are SGHRS and YFSETQ. The junction had 5 bases not matched to a gene; V was cut back by 4 bases and J by 4 bases. CDR3 size: 14 residues. The DNA for the CDR3 is TGCGCCAGCAGCGCCAGGGACAGGGTCACTGAAGCTTTCTTT. This sequence encodes CASSARDRVTEAFF.

The gene calls are TRBV20-1 and TRBJ1-2; no definite D call. With 3 bases removed from V and 8 bases from J, the gap between germline ends came to 13 bases. The CDR3 is 12 amino acids. The germline V gene encodes CDR1 DFQATT and CDR2 SNEGSKA (reference sequence). In DNA form, the CDR3 reads TGCAGTGCTAGTTCCGGGATACGGGGCTACACCTTC. It yields the protein CSASSGIRGYTF.

The chain joins TRBV7-8 to TRBJ2-7; 8 positions match TRBD2. Germline CDR1 is SGHVS and CDR2 is FQNEAQ. Losses at the gene ends were 2 bases for V and 2 bases for J; bases not matched to a gene: 17. The CDR3 consists of 19 residues. This chain's CDR3 is CASSLSIGSGKGGPYEQYF. The CDR3 DNA is TGTGCCAGCAGCTTAAGTATCGGTAGCGGGAAGGGGGGGCCCTACGAGCAGTACTTC.

The CDR3 DNA follows: TGTGCCAGCAGCCCTGAGCCCCAGGGGAGGGATGAAAAACTGTTTTTT. Its translation: CASSPEPQGRDEKLFF. V usage is TRBV5-8 and J usage is TRBJ1-4; a possible D gene is TRBD1 (6 bases). Germline CDR1 reads SGHTS; CDR2 reads YDEGEE. This CDR3 has 16 amino acids. V lost 4 bases and J lost 6, with 19 bases in between.